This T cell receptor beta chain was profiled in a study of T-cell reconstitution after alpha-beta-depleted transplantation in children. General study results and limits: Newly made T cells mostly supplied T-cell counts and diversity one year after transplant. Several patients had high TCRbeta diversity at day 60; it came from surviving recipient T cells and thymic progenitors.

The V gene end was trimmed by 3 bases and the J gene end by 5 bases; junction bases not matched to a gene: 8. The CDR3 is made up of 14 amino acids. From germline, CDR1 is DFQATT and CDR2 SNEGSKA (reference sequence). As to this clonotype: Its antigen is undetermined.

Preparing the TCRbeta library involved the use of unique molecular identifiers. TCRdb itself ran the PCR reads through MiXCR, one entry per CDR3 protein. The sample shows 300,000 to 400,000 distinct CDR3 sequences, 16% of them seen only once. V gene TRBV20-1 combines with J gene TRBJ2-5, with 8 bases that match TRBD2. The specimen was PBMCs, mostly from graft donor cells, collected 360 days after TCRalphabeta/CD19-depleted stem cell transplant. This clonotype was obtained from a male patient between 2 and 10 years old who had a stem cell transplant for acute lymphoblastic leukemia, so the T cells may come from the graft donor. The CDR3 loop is CSASVREDWETQYF. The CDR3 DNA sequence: TGCAGTGCTAGTGTGCGGGAGGACTGGGAGACCCAGTACTTC.